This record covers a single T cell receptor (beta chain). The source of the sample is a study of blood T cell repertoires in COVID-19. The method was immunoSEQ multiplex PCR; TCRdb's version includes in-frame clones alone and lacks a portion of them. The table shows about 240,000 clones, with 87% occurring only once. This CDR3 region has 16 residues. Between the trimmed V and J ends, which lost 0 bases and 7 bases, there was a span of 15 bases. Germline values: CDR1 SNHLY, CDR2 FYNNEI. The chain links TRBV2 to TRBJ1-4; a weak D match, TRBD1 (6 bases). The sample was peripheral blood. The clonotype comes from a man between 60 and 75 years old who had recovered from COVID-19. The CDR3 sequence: CASSEARGGAGEKLFF. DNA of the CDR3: TGTGCCAGCAGTGAAGCGCGGGGGGGCGCGGGTGAAAAACTGTTTTTT.